Presented here are 10 T cell receptor beta chains from one specimen sequenced in a study of T-cell memory formation after mild COVID-19. Each CDR3 protein is one row after TCRdb ran MiXCR on the 5' RACE reads. Of approximately 480,000 distinct CDR3 sequences listed, 15% to 20% were seen once; the top ten hold 9% to 15%. Sequences were obtained from PBMCs or a T cell subset sorted from them (not recorded which). The receptors stem from an adult woman who had mild COVID-19 (a few samples of this study predate the infection). Cell type and time point are not known.

This clonotype was recorded at least ten times. V gene TRBV12-3 or TRBV12-4 combines with J gene TRBJ2-1, with D possibly being TRBD1 (5 bases). The CDR3 covers 17 residues. V lost 2 bases and J 4 bases, leaving 18 bases between the germline ends. The chain's CDR3 is CASSLSRIRGFYNEQFF. For the CDR3, the DNA is TGTGCCAGCAGTTTATCGAGGATAAGGGGATTTTACAATGAGCAGTTCTTC.

CDR3 residues: CASSYTRGGPLGDTQYF. The CDR3 DNA reads as TGTGCCAGCAGTTACACCCGCGGGGGGCCGCTCGGAGATACGCAGTATTTT. The chain uses TRBV6-6 and TRBJ2-3, with 8 nucleotides matching TRBD2. Germline assignment: CDR1 MNHNY and CDR2 SVGAGI (reference sequence). The CDR3 is 17 residues long. With 2 bases clipped from V and 5 bases from J, the junction kept 12 bases outside the gene matches.

The genes are TRBV29-1 and TRBJ1-2; a possible D gene is TRBD1 (6 bases). Trimming took 3 bases from V and 3 from J, leaving 17 bases between them. The CDR3 extends over 15 amino acids. Germline values: CDR1 SQVTM, CDR2 ANQGSEA. CDR3: CSVDGMGGMDYGYTF. The CDR3 bases are TGCAGCGTTGACGGGATGGGGGGCATGGACTATGGCTACACCTTC.

The rearrangement joins TRBV11-3 to TRBJ2-2; D is uncertain. V lost 6 bases and J 5 bases, leaving 16 bases between the germline ends. The CDR3 covers 15 residues. Germline-derived CDR1 and CDR2 are SGHNT and YENEEA. This CDR3 is CASRANLGKTGELFF. The CDR3 DNA follows: TGTGCCAGCAGAGCGAATTTGGGTAAAACCGGGGAGCTGTTTTTT.

This clonotype was detected only a few times. The chain recombines TRBV2 with TRBJ2-1; D call uncertain. Germline CDR1 reads SNHLY; CDR2 reads FYNNEI. Trimming left V 10 bases short and J 0 bases short, with 16 bases between. The CDR3 consists of 15 residues. The CDR3 sequence is CATGQGTASYNEQFF. CDR3 bases: TGTGCCACTGGCCAAGGAACTGCCTCCTACAATGAGCAGTTCTTC. Drawing the rest from reference TRBV2 and TRBJ2-1, the complete variable domain is EPEVTQTPSHQVTQMGQEVILRCVPISNHLYFYWYRQILGQKVEFLVSFYNNEISEKSEIFDDQFSVERPDGSNFTLKIRSTKLEDSAMYFCATGQGTASYNEQFFGPGTRLTVL.

The rearrangement joins TRBV11-3 to TRBJ2-1, with 11 bases identical to TRBD2. After removal of 1 base from V and 4 bases from J, the junction contained 3 bases not matched to a gene. Per germline, CDR1 SGHNT and CDR2 YENEEA. The CDR3 length is 16 residues. The CDR3 DNA is TGTGCCAGCAGCTTAGTAGCGGGAGGGGTATACAATGAGCAGTTCTTC. Its translation: CASSLVAGGVYNEQFF.

There are a few counts of this clonotype. CDR3 amino acids: CSVVWDGLYEQYF. DNA for the CDR3: TGCAGCGTTGTTTGGGACGGACTCTACGAGCAGTACTTC. The gene calls are TRBV29-1 and TRBJ2-7, with D perhaps matching TRBD1 or TRBD2 (5 bases each). Germline assignment: CDR1 SQVTM and CDR2 ANQGSEA. The CDR3 is made up of 13 amino acids. The ends were cut back, 4 bases at V and 3 bases at J, with 13 bases in the middle.

This clonotype was counted a few times. The V gene is TRBV7-9, the J gene TRBJ2-7, with 9 positions matching TRBD2. Trimming removed 6 bases from V and 0 bases from J; junction bases left unmatched: 6. The CDR3 sequence is 15 residues long. Germline CDR1 and CDR2: SEHNR and FQNEAQ (reference sequence). CDR3 sequence reads: CASRPLSGSSYEQYF. The CDR3 region has the DNA TGTGCCAGCAGACCCCTTAGCGGGAGCTCCTACGAGCAGTACTTC.

The J gene is TRBJ1-2, the V gene TRBV12-3 or TRBV12-4, with D perhaps TRBD1 (5 bases). V lost 1 base and J 1 base, leaving 19 bases between the germline ends. The CDR3 has 18 residues. As DNA, the CDR3 is TGTGCCAGCAGTTTAGATACAGCGGGGCGTAGGGGTAACTATGGCTACACCTTC. Protein: CASSLDTAGRRGNYGYTF.

The rearrangement joins TRBV29-1 to TRBJ2-7; perhaps TRBD1 as D (6 bases). CDR1 and CDR2 (germline): SQVTM, ANQGSEA. V lost 1 base and J 7 bases, leaving 14 bases between the germline ends. The CDR3 is made up of 13 amino acids. The CDR3 DNA reads TGCAGCGTTGAAGGCGACAGGCCTTGGGAGCAGTACTTC. Its protein is CSVEGDRPWEQYF.